This T cell receptor beta chain is drawn from a study of cytomegalovirus exposure and HLA in healthy donors (dated by TCRdb to about 2017). Regarding the research as a whole: An earlier analysis of 587 of the donors reported under 300 Gb of sequence data and 95 million to 140 million unique TCR beta sequences obtained from some 200 million T cells. Using immunosequencing, the study profiled T cell repertoires from some 670 subjects and related those repertoires to cytomegalovirus serostatus. Besides the first cohort of around 670 subjects, a separate validation cohort made up of 120 different subjects was used. A later genetic analysis took genome-wide SNP genotypes for about three fifths of the roughly 700 donors and used that subset as a discovery cohort. About 300 gigabases of sequencing data and approximately 85 million unique TCR sequences were included in an early release covering roughly 600 HLA-typed donors. Five DR-DQ haplotypes were handled as single units for association and clustering, since linkage in the cohort was strong. The number of typed donors differed by locus: about 620-640 for A, B, C, DRB1 and DQB1; some 500 for DQA1; 606 for DPA1; and 450 to 480 for DPB1. The aim of the study was to test whether cataloging public T cell receptors could identify signatures of past pathogen exposure. A later analysis re-examined previously published TCR beta repertoires from roughly 720 donors and added high-resolution HLA genotyping to investigate patterns of TCR occurrence. High-throughput TCR immunosequencing, statistical association of individual TCRs with disease status, and machine learning were combined to predict cytomegalovirus infection status. Across about 380 genotyped donors of the cohort, an average of approximately 240,000 unique TCR beta nucleotide sequences per donor were sequenced, and roughly a sixth of those sequences were non-productive. All discovery cohort repertoires had been generated using a single sequencing platform. The later analysis used no new phenotypic data to find candidate immune exposures, relying instead on TCR beta sequences and their occurrence across donors. Donor age, sex, ethnicity and CMV serostatus were compiled together with the repertoire data. HLA typing included class I and class II loci at four-digit resolution. In an earlier analysis of 587 of the donors, high-throughput TCR beta sequencing was used to judge whether each TCR beta V gene segment behaved as functional or pseudogenic. The genetic ancestry cluster associated with self-reported Caucasian donors included roughly four fifths of the roughly 400 genotyped donors.

The library was built by means of the immunoSEQ multiplex PCR assay. For the multiplex PCR, a mixture combining 60 forward primers for TCR Vbeta segments and 13 reverse primers for TCR Jbeta segments was used. Amplification of the CDR3 region of rearranged TCR beta genes was performed with a multiplex PCR assay on genomic DNA. The Illumina HiSeq System was used to sequence the amplified TCR beta libraries as 87-base-pair reads. The authors processed their data as follows. Across the 670 or so repertoires, a later analysis counted around 80 million unique TCR beta chains, 8.5 million to 12 million of which were shared by at least two donors. Raw reads were error-corrected and collapsed into unique sequences with a nearest-neighbor algorithm that merged closely related sequences to remove PCR and sequencing errors. CDR3 sequences were aligned to IMGT reference sequences to assign V, D and J gene segments. For a sequence to be retained, a match of at least six nucleotides was required to both a V gene segment and a J gene segment. Rearrangements were called productive when the CDR3 lacked stop codons and stayed in frame with V and J; all others were non-productive. Following IMGT convention, CDR3 was defined as the stretch from the second conserved V-encoded cysteine to the conserved J-encoded phenylalanine. The earlier analysis of about 590 of the donors excluded sequences that lacked an unambiguous match to a single V gene segment. In an earlier analysis of a few hundred of the donors, V segments were called functional above 56.7% productive rearrangements and were called segregating when the between-donor standard deviation exceeded 5%. A statistical classification framework was developed to diagnose cytomegalovirus status using the catalog of TCR beta chain sequences. In a later analysis, TCR nucleotide sequences were compared against IMGT/GENE-DB human TR gene sequences so that V and J genes could be assigned. In a later analysis, CDR3 sequences and most-parsimonious VDJ recombination scenarios were assigned using the TCRdist pipeline. In a later analysis, each TCR beta chain was defined by its CDR3 amino acid sequence together with its V-gene family, and reads lacking a unique V-gene family were excluded. As a way to deal with suspected cross-contamination and a sequencing artifact, a later analysis dropped 450 to 600 nucleotide sequences that were highly shared and had low generation probability. In a later analysis, a clonal expansion index was calculated for each public chain from normalized within-repertoire ranks of inferred template counts. A later analysis computed generation probabilities with a VDJ recombination model fitted to out-of-frame rearrangements, and checked the results against IGoR. A later analysis scored TCR-TCR, TCR-HLA and TCR-CMV co-occurrence with hypergeometric tests, applying a repertoire-size bias correction to TCR pairs. False discovery rates were estimated in a later analysis by permuting HLA or CMV assignments 20 times. In a later analysis, co-occurring TCRs were grouped using DBSCAN, and TCRdist sequence similarity was added for clustering within HLA-allele-positive subsets. Co-occurrence clustering excluded repertoires with fewer than 30,000 or more than 120,000 public chains, plus five with anomalous nucleotide sharing. The table comes from immuneACCESS by way of TCRdb, which keeps in-frame sequences with V and J called. Part of the clones is missing from these tables; in studies checked, under half for an unresolved V gene and the rest for unknown reasons. The V and J calls and clone size come from that table; D and trimming were worked out from the DNA. Recorded for this sample are roughly 170,000 clones; almost 80% of them occurred a single time. The top ten constitute approximately 1.4% of the sample.

Measured from the cysteine to the phenylalanine, the CDR3 is 13 residues long. The retained sequence is limited to the CDR3, 39 bases, with the frame set at the first base. The germline V gene specifies MDHEN as CDR1 and SYDVKM as CDR2. Unmatched junction bases come to 3, with V trimmed by 5 bases and J by 4 bases. Notes on this clone: Its antigen remains undetermined. Base qualities are not recorded, but no much larger clone differs from it by a single base.

Study-wide conclusions, independent of this receptor: When HLA alleles, especially DR and DQ, strongly co-occurred, attributing TCR associations to individual alleles was difficult. In both the original and validation cohorts, the classifier was reported to diagnose cytomegalovirus status with high specificity and sensitivity. Linkage disequilibrium might explain the correlated functional status among segregating V segments, but an unknown experimental factor could not be excluded. A later analysis found that most CMV-associated TCR beta chains appeared HLA-restricted, with HLA associations seemingly driven largely by CMV exposure. Most TCR sequences were observed very rarely across donors, whereas some public TCRs were present in many individuals. Several of the top co-occurrence clusters appeared to be linked to parvovirus B19, influenza, CMV and Epstein-Barr virus, according to a later analysis. The earlier analysis of some 560 of the donors excluded approximately 15 rarely observed V segments, including chromosome 9 orphons, because counts were too low. In vitro tests confirmed that a few of the cytomegalovirus-associated TCR beta chains recognize cytomegalovirus antigens. In a later analysis, HLA-associated TCR beta chains were found to be more clonally expanded and to have lower generation probabilities than equally common non-associated chains. A further reported finding was that TCR beta sequences accurately predicted the HLA-A and HLA-B alleles for most subjects in the first cohort. Sequencing depth was assumed to be roughly uniform across donors in the presence/absence analyses, though that assumption may not hold. The 87-base-pair reads could not distinguish some IMGT-functional V segments, including TRBV6-2 and TRBV6-3, so those segments were excluded. According to a later analysis, TCR association rates differed among HLA loci, with DRB1 alleles showing the most associated TCRs and HLA-C alleles showing the fewest. Because HLA typing was unavailable for some donors at each locus, only the typed subset was used in association tests. Immune exposure information for the cohort was limited to CMV serostatus. In a later analysis, 15,000 to 20,000 TCR beta sequences were associated with specific HLA alleles at a false discovery rate of 0.05. In an earlier analysis of under 600 of the donors, most TCR beta V segments were observed in productive rearrangements about 87% or about 30% of the time, broadly matching IMGT annotations. Only TCR beta chains were sequenced in this cohort, and the absence of alpha or paired-chain data limited detectable features. The authors suggested that the approach could potentially be extended to other disease states and immunological phenotypes. The sequencing pipeline was judged likely to have produced a cluster of highly shared sequence variants as a technical artifact. A total of 150 to 200 TCR beta chains were listed by the study as associated with cytomegalovirus. Compared with the approximately 710-donor mean, donors in an Asian-associated ancestry cluster had fewer N-insertions in productive TCRs, according to a later genetic analysis. An association between a missense DCLRE1C variant and V-gene and J-gene trimming of TCR beta chains was found in a later genetic analysis and replicated in an independent cohort.

The cohort comprised some 730 healthy bone marrow donors. At the time of sampling, all cohort members were nominally healthy, though unrecorded immune exposures were likely present. The donor was CMV seronegative and belonged to the group of several hundred seronegative cohort members. Each donor provided a peripheral blood sample, and peripheral blood mononuclear cells were used for TCR beta sequencing. Genomic DNA was extracted from the blood cell samples with the Qiagen DNeasy Blood Extraction Kit. The chain joins TRBV28 to TRBJ1-1; TRBD1 aligns with 8 central bases. This TCR derives from a man aged 25-45 years in good health and CMV-seronegative. Sequencing input: PBMCs. The bases read TGTGCCAGCAGTCCGACAGGGGCCACTGAAGCTTTCTTT. Translated, it reads CASSPTGATEAFF.